The 19 T cell receptor beta chains below were found in one sample sequenced in a study of T cell repertoires in cytomegalovirus infection. No cognate antigen is known for these TCRs. TCRdb re-analysed the reads in MiXCR, keeping a single row per CDR3 protein. The data show hundreds of thousands of distinct CDR3 sequences, around 32% seen once. The input for sequencing was cultured CD8+ T cells from PBMCs, taken from culture after CMV antigen stimulation. The origin of the receptors is a human donor in good health (CMV status not recorded). Some clones in this sample may be carry-over from other donors' samples.

This clonotype was recorded a few times. V is TRBV27 and J is TRBJ1-3; no clear D. Germline V gene lookup returns CDR1 MNHEY and CDR2 SMNVEV (reference sequence). This CDR3 contains 13 residues. Trimming left V 2 bases short and J 7 bases short, with 9 bases between. The CDR3 bases are TGTGCCAGCAGTTTAACAGATGGGAACACCATATATTTT. Its protein product is CASSLTDGNTIYF.

The genes are TRBV10-3 and TRBJ1-2; unclear D gene. The CDR3 contains 14 residues. From germline, CDR1 is ENHRY and CDR2 SYGVKD. V was cut by 3 bases and J by 5 bases, with 13 bases left in between. The chain's CDR3 is CAISDDSSTYGYTF. In DNA form, the CDR3 reads TGTGCCATCAGTGATGACTCCTCGACGTATGGCTACACCTTC.

The rearrangement joins TRBV19 to TRBJ1-1; TRBD1 is a possible D gene (5 bases). Germline V lookup: CDR1 LNHDA, CDR2 SQIVND (reference sequence). The CDR3 has 14 residues. V was clipped by 7 bases and J by 1 base, with 13 bases between them. The CDR3 region is CASIGGGRNTEAFF. CDR3 sequence (DNA): TGTGCCAGTATCGGGGGGGGTCGGAACACTGAAGCTTTCTTT.

V is TRBV19 and J is TRBJ1-1; D ambiguous. The CDR3 spans 10 residues. Trimming shortened V by 4 bases and J by 7 bases, and 4 bases separated the two germline ends. CDR1 is LNHDA and CDR2 is SQIVND in the germline V gene (reference sequence). CDR3 residues: CASSSDEAFF. The DNA for the CDR3 is TGTGCCAGTAGTAGTGATGAAGCTTTCTTT.

The V gene is TRBV4-2, the J gene TRBJ2-2; possible D gene TRBD2, 5 bases. The germline V gene encodes CDR1 LGHNA and CDR2 YNFKEQ. The CDR3 extends over 16 amino acids. V was pared by 1 base and J by 1 base, with 10 bases between. CDR3 region: CASSQGWRMNTGELFF. CDR3 sequence (DNA): TGTGCCAGCAGCCAAGGGTGGAGGATGAACACCGGGGAGCTGTTTTTT.

The chain joins TRBV7-9 to TRBJ2-5; 7 nucleotides match TRBD1. With V trimmed by 5 bases and J by 4 bases, 10 bases remained unmatched. Germline CDR1 SEHNR, CDR2 FQNEAQ (reference sequence). CDR3 length equals 15 residues. The CDR3 is CASSPTQGERETQYF. Written as DNA, the CDR3 is TGTGCCAGCAGCCCTACGCAGGGGGAGAGAGAGACCCAGTACTTC.

This clonotype was seen a handful of times. The chain is built from TRBV12-3 or TRBV12-4 and TRBJ1-2; D is perhaps TRBD1 (6 bases). V gave up 10 bases and J gave up 5 bases, with 14 bases separating them. The CDR3 consists of 12 residues. CDR3 protein: CATQTGRYGYTF. The CDR3 DNA is TGTGCCACCCAGACAGGACGTTATGGCTACACCTTC.

The V and J genes are TRBV9 and TRBJ2-3, with a possible D match to TRBD2 (6 bases). CDR1 is SGDLS and CDR2 is YYNGEE in the germline V gene. V lost 0 bases and J 2 bases, leaving 10 bases between the germline ends. This CDR3 is 15 amino acids long. The CDR3 protein is CASSVELALTDTQYF. The CDR3 DNA sequence: TGTGCCAGCAGCGTAGAACTAGCCCTCACAGATACGCAGTATTTT. Full variable domain (remainder filled in from reference TRBV9 and TRBJ2-3): DSGVTQTPKHLITATGQRVTLRCSPRSGDLSVYWYQQSLDQGLQFLIQYYNGEERAKGNILERFSAQQFPDLHSELNLSSLELGDSALYFCASSVELALTDTQYFGPGTRLTVL.

This sequence joins TRBV11-1 and TRBJ2-5; the D call may be TRBD1 or TRBD2 (6 bases each). Germline CDR1 is SGHAT and CDR2 is FQDESV (reference sequence). Trimming removed 6 bases at V and 1 base at J, with 18 bases between. This CDR3 contains 16 residues. Written as DNA, the CDR3 is TGTGCCAGCAGTGTTTGGGGGGCCGACCGCCAAGAGACCCAGTACTTC. As protein: CASSVWGADRQETQYF.

The chain links TRBV7-9 to TRBJ2-3; 8 bases fit TRBD2. Trimming removed 5 bases from V and 4 bases from J; junction bases left unmatched: 8. This CDR3 is 15 amino acids long. Germline-derived CDR1 and CDR2 are SEHNR and FQNEAQ (reference sequence). Written as DNA, the CDR3 is TGTGCCAGCAGCCTCTACGGGGGGGCCGCAGATACGCAGTATTTT. Protein product: CASSLYGGAADTQYF.

The gene calls are TRBV19 and TRBJ2-3, with TRBD2 matching over 12 bases. The CDR3 sequence is 15 residues long. Germline V CDR1 and CDR2: LNHDA, SQIVND (reference sequence). The V segment lost 9 bases and the J segment 0 bases; nucleotides outside the gene matches: 4. In nucleotides, the CDR3 is TGTGCCAGCACTAGCGGGGGGACTAGCACAGATACGCAGTATTTT. It codes for CASTSGGTSTDTQYF.

The rearrangement joins TRBV12-3 or TRBV12-4 to TRBJ1-1, with 9 bases that match TRBD1. The CDR3 is made up of 15 amino acids. Unmatched junction bases numbered 6, after V lost 6 bases and J lost 1 base. CDR3 sequence reads: CASSRQDRGNTEAFF. CDR3 DNA: TGTGCCAGCAGCCGACAGGACAGGGGGAACACTGAAGCTTTCTTT.

This chain links TRBV27 with TRBJ1-2; maybe TRBD1 (5 bases). Per the germline V gene, CDR1 is MNHEY and CDR2 is SMNVEV (reference sequence). Trimming took 3 bases from V and 2 from J, leaving 10 bases between them. CDR3 size: 14 residues. The CDR3 DNA reads TGTGCCAGCAGTTTTGGGGGACTGAACTATGGCTACACCTTC. Protein product: CASSFGGLNYGYTF.

The chain links TRBV5-1 to TRBJ1-4; 9 bases line up with TRBD1. The CDR3 runs 17 residues. The trim removed 2 bases at V and 1 base at J, leaving 6 bases unmatched. The germline V gene encodes CDR1 SGHRS and CDR2 YFSETQ. The CDR3 DNA reads TGCGCCAGCAGCTTTACGGACAGGGGAGAAACTAATGAAAAACTGTTTTTT. It is translated as CASSFTDRGETNEKLFF.

This clonotype was detected a few times. The chain uses TRBV6-2 or TRBV6-3 and TRBJ2-1; D not certain. The V end lost 0 bases, the J end lost 5 bases, and 8 bases lay between the germline ends. The CDR3 totals 14 residues. In germline, CDR1 is MNHEY, CDR2 SVGEGT. CDR3 nucleotides: TGTGCCAGCAGTTACTCTGGGGTCCACAATGAGCAGTTCTTC. Its translation is CASSYSGVHNEQFF.

CDR3 sequence (DNA): TGTGCCAGTAGTAAAGGATTACTGTCGGGCGACGAGCAGTACGTC. Its protein is CASSKGLLSGDEQYV. The chain carries TRBV19 and TRBJ2-7, with no clear D. V was shortened by 4 bases and J by 5 bases, with 18 bases between the two germline ends. The germline gives CDR1 LNHDA, CDR2 SQIVND (reference sequence). The CDR3 runs 15 residues.

This chain connects TRBV11-3 to TRBJ2-5; D tentatively fits TRBD1 or TRBD2 (6 bases each). V was cut by 5 bases and J by 5 bases, with 21 bases left in between. Germline V lookup: CDR1 SGHNT, CDR2 YENEEA. CDR3 length equals 16 residues. The CDR3 coding sequence is TGTGCCAGCAGCGACCCGGGGGCACCCGGAGGGGAGACCCAGTACTTC. Its translation is CASSDPGAPGGETQYF.

This rearrangement joins TRBV19 to TRBJ1-1; 8 nucleotides line up with TRBD1. The germline V gene has CDR1 LNHDA and CDR2 SQIVND (reference sequence). The trim removed 3 bases at V and 7 bases at J, leaving 7 bases unmatched. This CDR3 contains 14 residues. Here the CDR3 DNA reads TGTGCCAGTAGTATGGTGCAGGGGGCGGGTGAAGCTTTCTTT. It codes for CASSMVQGAGEAFF.

The chain couples TRBV15 to TRBJ2-5, with a tentative D call TRBD2 (6 bases). CDR1 and CDR2 (germline): LNHNV, YYDKDF (reference sequence). Trimming stripped 10 bases from V and 5 bases from J, with 14 bases between. This CDR3 comprises 12 residues. CDR3 coding DNA: TGTGCCAGCAAGGGGACTCGGGAGACCCAGTACTTC. This codes for CASKGTRETQYF.